The T cell receptor beta chain under discussion was sequenced for a study of shared clonotypes between healthy human individuals. With respect to this clone: As yet, its antigen is unknown.

Data came from immunoSEQ multiplex PCR; TCRdb stores just in-frame clones and leaves some out. The table has approximately 2.1 million clones, about 92% seen once. Overall study findings and caveats: In general, naive subsets displayed greater estimated richness than memory subsets did. Some clonotypes were shared by all four sorted-subset donors, while others were not shared. The non-shared ones had lower generation probabilities than the shared ones. Enrolling few donors narrowed the genetic and exposure-history diversity that was represented.

The CDR3 covers 16 residues. CDR1 is LNHNV, CDR2 YYDKDF, per germline (reference sequence). V gave up 0 bases and J gave up 3 bases, with 14 bases separating them. The chain is built from TRBV15 and TRBJ1-2; possible D gene TRBD1, 6 bases. Sequencing was carried out using naive CD4+ T cells from PBMCs. Subset in this sample: CD45RA+ positively selected. The origin of this receptor is a young man in good health. Some clones in this sample may be carry-over from other donors' samples. The CDR3 DNA follows: TGTGCCACCAGCAGAGATCGGGGCAGGGGACACTATGGCTACACCTTC. Encoded protein: CATSRDRGRGHYGYTF.